These 27 T cell receptor beta chains were sequenced from one sample in a study of T cell responses to AZD1222 COVID-19 vaccine. Profiled with immunoSEQ multiplex PCR; TCRdb holds only in-frame clones, not every one. The sample records about 120,000 clones, about 85% being singletons. The starting material was peripheral blood, obtained on day 0 of AZD1222 vaccination. Every receptor here comes from an adult in good health.

This chain links TRBV9 with TRBJ2-7, with a weak D call TRBD2 (6 bases). V lost 4 bases and J 3 bases, leaving 20 bases between the germline ends. Germline assignment: CDR1 SGDLS and CDR2 YYNGEE. The CDR3 runs to 16 residues. The DNA for the CDR3 is TGTGCCAGCAGCCCACTCGGAGGACTAAGGGGCTACGAGCAGTACTTC. Translating gives CASSPLGGLRGYEQYF.

This clone has only one observation. The rearrangement uses TRBV23-1 and TRBJ2-2; 8 nucleotides agree with TRBD2. TRBV23-1 is an ORF for which the function is uncertain. The CDR3 extends over 14 amino acids. V shed 10 bases, J shed 4 bases, and the junction held 8 bases outside the gene matches. The CDR3 coding sequence is TGCGCCACCCCCCCGGCGGGAGGCACCGGGGAGCTGTTTTTT. Amino acid sequence: CATPPAGGTGELFF.

The CDR3 sequence is CASSKTESEAFF. For the CDR3, the DNA is TGTGCCAGCAGCAAGACAGAGTCTGAAGCTTTCTTT. V gene TRBV7-9 combines with J gene TRBJ1-1; tentative D call: TRBD1 (5 bases). Germline V lookup: CDR1 SEHNR, CDR2 FQNEAQ (reference sequence). V shed 5 bases and J shed 6 bases, with 10 bases lying between them. The CDR3 extends over 12 amino acids.

As for this clone: The junction differs from germline at one of its ends, possibly a read error. V and J are TRBV2 and TRBJ2-2; D call uncertain. Per germline, CDR1 SNHLY and CDR2 FYNNEI. The CDR3 has 13 amino acids. The CDR3 region is CASNERDTGELFF. The CDR3 region has the DNA TGTGCCAGCAATGAAAGGGACACCGGGGAGCTGTTTTTT.

This clone was seen a single time. The chain combines TRBV28 with TRBJ2-7; TRBD2 aligns across 9 bases. Losses at the gene ends were 8 bases for V and 0 bases for J; bases not matched to a gene: 2. The germline CDR1 and CDR2 sequences are MDHEN and SYDVKM. The CDR3 contains 13 residues. In DNA, the CDR3 is TGTGCCAGCCGACTAGCGGCCTCCTACGAGCAGTACTTC. Its protein is CASRLAASYEQYF.

The V and J genes are TRBV10-3 and TRBJ1-2; a possible D gene is TRBD1 (6 bases). V was shortened by 10 bases and J by 3 bases, with 15 bases between the two germline ends. The CDR3 runs 13 residues. The germline V gene has CDR1 ENHRY and CDR2 SYGVKD. The DNA of the CDR3 is TGTGCCACCGGGGGGGGGCGCGACTATGGCTACACCTTC. Residues: CATGGGRDYGYTF.

The J gene is TRBJ2-2, the V gene TRBV13, with 15 positions matching TRBD2. The CDR3 totals 16 residues. V was pared by 5 bases and J by 6 bases, with 4 bases of the junction left unmatched. Germline CDR1 PRHDT, CDR2 FYEKMQ (reference sequence). The CDR3 DNA is TGTGCCAGCAGCCCTGGACTAGCGGGAGGGCCCGGGGAGCTGTTTTTT. Encoded protein: CASSPGLAGGPGELFF.

A note on this clone: The sample carries other DNA sequences with the same CDR3. The chain carries TRBV9 and TRBJ1-1; D unclear. The CDR3 length is 13 residues. V lost 0 bases and J 1 base, leaving 4 bases between the germline ends. Germline CDR1 and CDR2: SGDLS and YYNGEE. The CDR3 coding sequence is TGTGCCAGCAGCGTAGGGGCGAACACTGAAGCTTTCTTT. This translates into CASSVGANTEAFF.

V and J are TRBV6-5 and TRBJ1-4; D gene ambiguous. Germline values: CDR1 MNHEY, CDR2 SVGAGI. This CDR3 is built from 15 residues. Trimming took 3 bases from V and 4 from J, leaving 12 bases between them. The CDR3 is CASSYGPGNNEKLFF. As DNA, the CDR3 is TGTGCCAGCAGTTATGGACCCGGAAATAATGAAAAACTGTTTTTT.

The chain carries TRBV5-1 and TRBJ2-1; D may match TRBD1 or TRBD2 (6 bases each). The CDR3 runs 15 residues. Germline V lookup: CDR1 SGHRS, CDR2 YFSETQ. The V gene lost 4 bases and the J gene lost 4 bases, with 15 bases spanning the gap. As DNA, the CDR3 is TGCGCCAGCAGCGGGGGCGATGCGGGGTACAATGAGCAGTTCTTC. It yields the protein CASSGGDAGYNEQFF.

The CDR3 bases are TGTGCCAGCAGTTCTGGGACCCAGTACTTC. Translating gives CASSSGTQYF. The chain couples TRBV2 to TRBJ2-5, with D unresolved. Trimming stripped 5 bases from V and 7 bases from J, with 5 bases between. The germline V gene has CDR1 SNHLY and CDR2 FYNNEI. There are 10 residues in the CDR3.

This chain links TRBV5-1 with TRBJ1-5, with D possibly being TRBD1 (5 bases). CDR3 size: 14 residues. V was trimmed by 4 bases and J by 7 bases, leaving 15 bases between them. The germline V gene encodes CDR1 SGHRS and CDR2 YFSETQ. CDR3 in amino acids: CASSRNGGGQPQHF. As DNA, the CDR3 is TGCGCCAGCAGCAGGAATGGGGGGGGGCAGCCCCAGCATTTT.

This rearrangement joins TRBV29-1 to TRBJ1-1; D is possibly TRBD1 (5 bases). Between the trimmed V and J ends, which lost 7 bases and 1 base, there was a span of 10 bases. Germline V gives CDR1 SQVTM, CDR2 ANQGSEA. The CDR3 totals 12 residues. The CDR3 DNA reads as TGCAGCGGCCGGGACGGGAACACTGAAGCTTTCTTT. Translation: CSGRDGNTEAFF. The full variable domain, in which reference TRBV29-1 and TRBJ1-1 provide the parts outside the CDR3, is SAVISQKPSRDICQRGTSLTIQCQVDSQVTMMFWYRQQPGQSLTLIATANQGSEATYESGFVIDKFPISRPNLTFSTLTVSNMSPEDSSIYLCSGRDGNTEAFFGQGTRLTVV.

The chain carries TRBV5-1 and TRBJ2-5, with 7 bases matching TRBD1. From germline, CDR1 is SGHRS and CDR2 YFSETQ. The CDR3 covers 13 residues. The trim removed 7 bases at V and 1 base at J, leaving 4 bases unmatched. CDR3 coding DNA: TGCGCCAGCCGACGGGACAGCCAAGAGACCCAGTACTTC. Residues: CASRRDSQETQYF.

The DNA of the CDR3 is TGTGCCAGCAGAAAACTAGGCGGTAGGAATGAGCAGTTCTTC. Protein: CASRKLGGRNEQFF. The gene calls are TRBV28 and TRBJ2-1, with D maybe TRBD2 (5 bases). V was trimmed by 6 bases and J by 7 bases, leaving 16 bases between them. This CDR3 region has 14 residues. The V gene's germline CDR1 is MDHEN and CDR2 SYDVKM.

This chain connects TRBV7-6 to TRBJ2-1; 12 bases are a match to TRBD2. V lost 0 bases, J lost 9 bases, and 9 bases stayed unmatched. The CDR3 covers 17 residues. Per the germline V gene, CDR1 is SGHVS and CDR2 is FNYEAQ. The CDR3 spells CASSLAGPSGRAAEQFF. The DNA for the CDR3 is TGTGCCAGCAGCTTAGCGGGGCCTAGCGGGAGGGCTGCTGAGCAGTTCTTC. The variable domain in full, completed from reference TRBV7-6 and TRBJ2-1, reads GAGVSQSPRYKVTKRGQDVALRCDPISGHVSLYWYRQALGQGPEFLTYFNYEAQQDKSGLPNDRFSAERPEGSISTLTIQRTEQRDSAMYRCASSLAGPSGRAAEQFFGPGTRLTVL.

V usage is TRBV27 and J usage is TRBJ1-3; D perhaps matches TRBD1 (5 bases). Per germline, CDR1 MNHEY and CDR2 SMNVEV (reference sequence). V was pared by 2 bases and J by 2 bases, with 10 bases between. This CDR3 is 15 amino acids long. CDR3 in amino acids: CASSLGGSTGNTIYF. The CDR3 region has the DNA TGTGCCAGCAGTTTAGGGGGGAGCACTGGAAACACCATATATTTT.

A single count supports this clone. The chain joins TRBV28 to TRBJ1-2; 12 bases agree with TRBD1. CDR1 MDHEN and CDR2 SYDVKM come from the germline V gene. This CDR3 spans 13 amino acids. V gave up 9 bases and J gave up 8 bases; unmatched junction bases: 7. CDR3 DNA: TGTGCCAGATCTGGGACAGGGGGCCAGGGCTACACCTTC. Residues: CARSGTGGQGYTF.

A note on this clone: The sample has other DNA sequences that encode this CDR3 too. The chain joins TRBV19 to TRBJ2-7, with D perhaps being TRBD1 or TRBD2 (5 bases each). With 0 bases removed from V and 3 bases from J, the gap between germline ends came to 6 bases. There are 13 residues in the CDR3. Germline V gene data show CDR1 as LNHDA and CDR2 as SQIVND (reference sequence). CDR3 protein: CASSIERGYEQYF. DNA of the CDR3: TGTGCCAGTAGTATAGAGAGGGGCTACGAGCAGTACTTC.

The chain is built from TRBV2 and TRBJ1-6; D gene ambiguous. V was clipped by 7 bases and J by 7 bases, with 11 bases between them. CDR3 length equals 13 residues. CDR1 is SNHLY, CDR2 FYNNEI, per germline. In DNA, the CDR3 is TGTGCCAGCACTCGCGGACTAAATTCACCCCTCCACTTT. The encoded protein is CASTRGLNSPLHF.

V and J are TRBV5-6 and TRBJ1-2, with D possibly TRBD1 on 5 matching bases. The CDR3 extends over 15 amino acids. CDR1 and CDR2 (germline): SGHDT, YYEEEE. Trimming removed 0 bases from V and 5 bases from J, with 14 bases in between. The CDR3 coding sequence is TGTGCCAGCAGCTTGGCCCCCCGGGGACCTTATGGCTACACCTTC. Translation: CASSLAPRGPYGYTF. Combining the CDR3 with reference TRBV5-6 and TRBJ1-2 gives the whole variable domain DAGVTQSPTHLIKTRGQQVTLRCSPKSGHDTVSWYQQALGQGPQFIFQYYEEEERQRGNFPDRFSGHQFPNYSSELNVNALLLGDSALYLCASSLAPRGPYGYTFGSGTRLTVV.

In this sample, this clone turned up a few times. The CDR3 region has the DNA TGCGCCAGCAGTGACCCGGGGGGCTACACCTTC. Its translation is CASSDPGGYTF. The chain uses TRBV10-2 and TRBJ1-2; the D is unclear. The ends were cut back, 3 bases at V and 8 bases at J, with 7 bases in the middle. The CDR3 covers 11 residues. Germline values: CDR1 WSHSY, CDR2 SAAADI.

The chain links TRBV28 to TRBJ2-7, with D perhaps matching TRBD2 (5 bases). The CDR3 has 13 residues. V was shortened by 7 bases and J by 6 bases, with 16 bases between the two germline ends. Per the germline V gene, CDR1 is MDHEN and CDR2 is SYDVKM. The CDR3 DNA reads TGTGCCAGCACCCCCGGCGGGTTTGCCGAGCAGTACTTC. Its protein product is CASTPGGFAEQYF.

V and J are TRBV29-1 and TRBJ1-1, with 7 bases identical to TRBD1. This CDR3 has 14 amino acids. V dropped 0 bases and J dropped 3; count of bases not matched to a gene: 4. CDR1 is SQVTM, CDR2 ANQGSEA, per germline. CDR3 residues: CSVEEFQGDTEAFF. CDR3 in DNA: TGCAGCGTTGAAGAGTTTCAGGGGGACACTGAAGCTTTCTTT.

This chain links TRBV5-1 with TRBJ2-5; D might be TRBD1 (5 bases). V was trimmed by 5 bases and J by 5 bases, leaving 16 bases between them. Germline lookup yields CDR1 SGHRS and CDR2 YFSETQ. CDR3 size: 14 residues. The CDR3 DNA is TGCGCCAGCAGGAAACAGGTTACCGGGGAGACCCAGTACTTC. Amino acid sequence: CASRKQVTGETQYF.

The chain couples TRBV5-4 to TRBJ2-2, with D possibly matching TRBD2 (5 bases). V was cut by 0 bases and J by 4 bases, with 13 bases left in between. Germline loops: CDR1 SGHNT, CDR2 YYREEE (reference sequence). This CDR3 spans 16 amino acids. Here the CDR3 reads CASSLGLAELTGELFF. In nucleotides, the CDR3 is TGTGCCAGCAGCTTGGGCCTAGCTGAGCTCACCGGGGAGCTGTTTTTT.

V gene TRBV9 combines with J gene TRBJ2-2; 11 bases agree with TRBD2. V shed 4 bases, J shed 4 bases, and the junction held 9 bases outside the gene matches. Germline V gene lookup returns CDR1 SGDLS and CDR2 YYNGEE. This CDR3 contains 17 residues. CDR3 in DNA: TGTGCCAGCAGCCCACGACTAGCGGGATGGGGCACCGGGGAGCTGTTTTTT. This translates into CASSPRLAGWGTGELFF.